This record covers a single TCR beta chain. Its antigen is unidentified. This sample is part of a study of memory CD4+ T cells and cytomegalovirus serostatus. Study-wide context: Donors were healthy Belgian adults, 8 to 10 CMV seropositive and some 24 seronegative. Study-wide results and limits: Suggested: most of the CMV-linked TCR signature lies in CD4+ memory cells.

The sort gate was single viable CD3+CD4+CD8-CD45RO+ cells for memory CD4+ T cells. Germline V gene sequence: CDR1 SGHRS, CDR2 YFSETQ. The CDR3 contains 14 residues. Trimming cost V 5 bases and J 4 bases; bases outside gene matches: 7. Here immunoSEQ multiplex PCR was the method, and the copy in TCRdb shows in-frame clones only, minus some. In the table there are about 73,000 clones, around 80% of which are singletons. The receptor was isolated from an adult in good health and CMV-seropositive. The sequenced material came from memory CD4+ T cells from blood. The rearrangement uses TRBV5-1 and TRBJ1-2, with 8 bases matching TRBD1. The CDR3 bases are TGCGCCAGCAGAGAGACAGGGGTAACCTATGGCTACACCTTC. Its protein is CASRETGVTYGYTF.